The 2 T cell receptor beta chains reported below all come from one sample, sequenced in a study of T cell responses to AZD1222 COVID-19 vaccine. The method was immunoSEQ multiplex PCR; TCRdb's version includes in-frame clones alone and lacks a portion of them. The sample has about 170,000 clones; around 85% are singletons. The sample in question was peripheral blood, obtained 28 days after the second AZD1222 dose. The receptors were sampled from an adult who received the AZD1222 COVID-19 vaccine.

The rearrangement uses TRBV29-1 and TRBJ2-1; D may correspond to TRBD1 or TRBD2 (5 bases each). V was shortened by 3 bases and J by 0 bases, with 12 bases between the two germline ends. CDR3 length: 15 amino acids. CDR1 is SQVTM and CDR2 is ANQGSEA in the germline V gene. CDR3 bases: TGCAGCGTTGATGGGGGTGGGGGCTCCTACAATGAGCAGTTCTTC. Encoded protein: CSVDGGGGSYNEQFF.

The chain couples TRBV18 to TRBJ1-5; D is unresolved. Trimming cost V 2 bases and J 7 bases, with 9 bases left between them. The germline CDR1 and CDR2 sequences are KGHSH and LQKENI. This CDR3 contains 13 residues. The CDR3 sequence: CASSPTSDQPQHF. DNA of the CDR3: TGTGCCAGCTCACCAACCTCCGACCAGCCCCAGCATTTT. Full variable domain (outside the CDR3, taken from reference TRBV18 and TRBJ1-5): NAGVMQNPRHLVRRRGQEARLRCSPMKGHSHVYWYRQLPEEGLKFMVYLQKENIIDESGMPKERFSAEFPKEGPSILRIQQVVRGDSAAYFCASSPTSDQPQHFGDGTRLSIL.